The 9 T cell receptor beta chains reported below all come from one sample, sequenced in a study of Tregs in tolerant kidney transplant recipients. This table comes from immunoSEQ multiplex PCR, and its TCRdb copy is limited to in-frame clones, with some not included. The table has hundreds of thousands of clones, 80% to 85% seen once. The source material was CD4+ T cells from blood. The receptors shown here come from a human donor in good health.

This chain joins TRBV14 and TRBJ1-3; D unclear. The V and J ends lost 4 bases and 0 bases respectively, with 10 bases between them. The germline gives CDR1 SGHDN, CDR2 FVKESK. The CDR3 sequence is 15 residues long. CDR3 coding DNA: TGTGCCAGCAGCCCCCCATACCGCTCTGGAAACACCATATATTTT. Its protein product is CASSPPYRSGNTIYF.

This clone was counted a single time. This sequence joins TRBV7-2 and TRBJ2-7, with a tentative D call TRBD1 (6 bases). The CDR3 has 16 residues. V lost 1 base and J 4 bases, leaving 17 bases between the germline ends. Germline CDR1 is SGHTA and CDR2 is FQGNSA. The CDR3 is CASSLGSPGQIYEQYF. The CDR3 coding sequence is TGTGCCAGCAGCTTAGGCTCTCCGGGACAAATTTACGAGCAGTACTTC.

This clone was seen just once. This chain connects TRBV15 to TRBJ1-1; D is perhaps TRBD1 (5 bases). Per germline, CDR1 LNHNV and CDR2 YYDKDF (reference sequence). Trimming pared 2 bases from V and 5 bases from J, leaving 15 bases between. The length of the CDR3 is 15 residues. DNA for the CDR3: TGTGCCACCAGCAGAAAAGGGACGTCGGGGACTGAAGCTTTCTTT. Amino acid sequence: CATSRKGTSGTEAFF.

The gene calls are TRBV5-1 and TRBJ2-3; D call uncertain. The V end lost 2 bases, the J end lost 0 bases, and 4 bases lay between the germline ends. The germline CDR1 and CDR2 sequences are SGHRS and YFSETQ. The CDR3 totals 13 residues. The CDR3 DNA reads as TGCGCCAGCAGCTTTGGAAGCACAGATACGCAGTATTTT. Translated: CASSFGSTDTQYF.

This chain uses TRBV5-1 with TRBJ2-2; 8 nucleotides align to TRBD1. The V segment lost 6 bases and the J segment 6 bases; nucleotides outside the gene matches: 4. The CDR3 has 13 amino acids. Per germline, CDR1 SGHRS and CDR2 YFSETQ. The CDR3 reads CASKTGVPGELFF. The CDR3 DNA is TGCGCCAGCAAGACAGGGGTACCCGGGGAGCTGTTTTTT.

The rearrangement links TRBV30 to TRBJ1-2, with 10 bases lining up with TRBD1. V trimming: 3 bases; J trimming: 6 bases; junction bases outside the gene matches: 7. Germline V gene sequence: CDR1 GTSNPN, CDR2 SVGIG (reference sequence). The CDR3 loop spans 14 amino acids. Written as DNA, the CDR3 is TGTGCCTGGAGGGCCCGGGACAGGGGAAATGGCTACACCTTC. Encoded protein: CAWRARDRGNGYTF.

The rearrangement uses TRBV30 and TRBJ2-3, with no clear D. The V end was cut by 3 bases, the J end by 6 bases, with 7 bases between. The CDR3 has 11 residues. In germline, CDR1 is GTSNPN, CDR2 SVGIG (reference sequence). The CDR3 spells CAWSAPDTQYF. In nucleotides, the CDR3 is TGTGCCTGGAGCGCCCCCGATACGCAGTATTTT.

The chain joins TRBV5-1 to TRBJ2-1, with D perhaps matching TRBD2 (6 bases). The germline V and J ends were trimmed by 3 bases and 0 bases, with 25 bases remaining between them. The germline V gene has CDR1 SGHRS and CDR2 YFSETQ. There are 20 residues in the CDR3. As DNA, the CDR3 is TGCGCCAGCAGCTCCGAGGGCGGCGGGGCCACTCTGCACTCCTACAATGAGCAGTTCTTC. Its translation is CASSSEGGGATLHSYNEQFF.

The rearrangement joins TRBV5-1 to TRBJ1-5; D uncertain. Trimming cost V 1 base and J 5 bases, with 13 bases left between them. The CDR3 consists of 15 residues. The germline V gene has CDR1 SGHRS and CDR2 YFSETQ. The CDR3 spells CASSLRSGRDQPQHF. The CDR3 DNA reads as TGCGCCAGCAGCTTGAGGTCAGGCCGTGATCAGCCCCAGCATTTT.